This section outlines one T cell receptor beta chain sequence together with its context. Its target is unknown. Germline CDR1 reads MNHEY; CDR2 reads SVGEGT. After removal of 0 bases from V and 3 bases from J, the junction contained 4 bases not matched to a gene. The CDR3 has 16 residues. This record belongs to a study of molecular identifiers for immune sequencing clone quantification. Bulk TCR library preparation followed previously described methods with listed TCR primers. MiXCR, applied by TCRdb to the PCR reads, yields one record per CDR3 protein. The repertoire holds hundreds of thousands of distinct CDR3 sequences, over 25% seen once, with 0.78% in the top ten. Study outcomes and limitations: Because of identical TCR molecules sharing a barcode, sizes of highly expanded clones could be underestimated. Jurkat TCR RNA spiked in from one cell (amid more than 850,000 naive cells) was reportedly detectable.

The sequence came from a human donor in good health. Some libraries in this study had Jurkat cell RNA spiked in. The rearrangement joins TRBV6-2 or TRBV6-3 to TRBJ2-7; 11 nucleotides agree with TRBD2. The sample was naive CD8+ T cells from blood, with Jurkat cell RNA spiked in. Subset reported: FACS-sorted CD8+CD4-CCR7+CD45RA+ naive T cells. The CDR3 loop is CASSYSRLAGGYEQYF. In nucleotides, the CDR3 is TGTGCCAGCAGTTACTCGCGGCTAGCGGGGGGCTACGAGCAGTACTTC.